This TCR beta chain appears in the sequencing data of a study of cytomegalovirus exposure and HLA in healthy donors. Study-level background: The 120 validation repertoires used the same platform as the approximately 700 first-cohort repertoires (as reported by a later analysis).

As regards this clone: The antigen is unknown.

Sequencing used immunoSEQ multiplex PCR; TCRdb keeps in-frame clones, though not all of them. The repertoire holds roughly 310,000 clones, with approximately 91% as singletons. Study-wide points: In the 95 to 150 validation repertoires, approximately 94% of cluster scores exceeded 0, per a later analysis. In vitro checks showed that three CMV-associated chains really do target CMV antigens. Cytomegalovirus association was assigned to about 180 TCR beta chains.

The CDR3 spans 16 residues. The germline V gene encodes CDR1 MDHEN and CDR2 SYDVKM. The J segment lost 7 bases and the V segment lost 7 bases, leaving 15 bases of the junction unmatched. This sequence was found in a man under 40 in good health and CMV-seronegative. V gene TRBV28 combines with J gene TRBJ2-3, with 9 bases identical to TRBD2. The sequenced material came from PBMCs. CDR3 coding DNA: TGTGCCAGCACCCTGGCGGTAGCGGGAGCCAGAAATACGCAGTATTTT. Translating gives CASTLAVAGARNTQYF.